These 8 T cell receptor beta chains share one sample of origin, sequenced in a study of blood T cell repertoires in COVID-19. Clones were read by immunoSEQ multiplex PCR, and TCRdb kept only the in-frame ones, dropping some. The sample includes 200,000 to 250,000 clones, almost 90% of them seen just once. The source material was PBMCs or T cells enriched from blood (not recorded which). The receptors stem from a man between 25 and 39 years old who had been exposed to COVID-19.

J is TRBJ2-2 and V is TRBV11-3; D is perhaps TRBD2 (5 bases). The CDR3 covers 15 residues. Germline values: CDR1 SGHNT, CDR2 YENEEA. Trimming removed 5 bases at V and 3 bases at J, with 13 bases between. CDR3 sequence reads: CASSTRWGDTGELFF. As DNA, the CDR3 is TGTGCCAGCAGCACTCGATGGGGAGACACCGGGGAGCTGTTTTTT.

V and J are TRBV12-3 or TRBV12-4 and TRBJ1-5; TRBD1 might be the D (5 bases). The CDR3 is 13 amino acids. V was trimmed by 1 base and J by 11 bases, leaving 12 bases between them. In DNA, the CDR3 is TGTGCCAGCAGTTTAGGCAGGGAGGGATCCCAGCATTTT. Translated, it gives CASSLGREGSQHF.

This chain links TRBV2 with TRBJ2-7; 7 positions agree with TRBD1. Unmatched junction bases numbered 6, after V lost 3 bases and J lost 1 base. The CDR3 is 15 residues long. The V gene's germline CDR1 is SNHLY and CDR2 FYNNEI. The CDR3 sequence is CASSDIGTESYEQYF. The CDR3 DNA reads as TGTGCCAGCAGTGACATAGGGACAGAATCCTACGAGCAGTACTTC.

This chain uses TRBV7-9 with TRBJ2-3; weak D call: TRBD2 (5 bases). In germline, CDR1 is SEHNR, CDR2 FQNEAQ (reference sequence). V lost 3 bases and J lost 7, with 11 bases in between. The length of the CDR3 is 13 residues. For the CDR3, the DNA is TGTGCCAGCAGCTTTGGGGAGAGATATACGCAGTATTTT. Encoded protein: CASSFGERYTQYF.

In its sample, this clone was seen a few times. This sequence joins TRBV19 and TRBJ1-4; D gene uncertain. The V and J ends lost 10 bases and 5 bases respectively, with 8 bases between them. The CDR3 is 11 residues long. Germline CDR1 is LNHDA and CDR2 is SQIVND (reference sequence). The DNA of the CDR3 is TGTGCCACGCGAATAAATGAAAAACTGTTTTTT. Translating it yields CATRINEKLFF.

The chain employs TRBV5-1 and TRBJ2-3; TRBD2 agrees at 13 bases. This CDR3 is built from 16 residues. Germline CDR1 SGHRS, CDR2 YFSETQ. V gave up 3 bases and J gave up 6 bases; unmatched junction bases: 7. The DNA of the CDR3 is TGCGCCAGCAGCTCGACTAGCGGGGGGCTAGCGGATACGCAGTATTTT. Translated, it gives CASSSTSGGLADTQYF.

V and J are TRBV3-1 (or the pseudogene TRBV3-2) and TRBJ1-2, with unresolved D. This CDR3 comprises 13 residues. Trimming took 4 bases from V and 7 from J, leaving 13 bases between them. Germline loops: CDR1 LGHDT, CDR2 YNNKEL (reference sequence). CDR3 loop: CASSPKGVGGYTF. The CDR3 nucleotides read TGTGCCAGCAGCCCAAAGGGAGTTGGTGGCTACACCTTC.

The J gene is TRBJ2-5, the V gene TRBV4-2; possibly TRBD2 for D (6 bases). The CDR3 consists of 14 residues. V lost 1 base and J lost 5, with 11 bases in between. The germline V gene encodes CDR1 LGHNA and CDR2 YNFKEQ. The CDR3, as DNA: TGTGCCAGCAGCCAAGGCGGGGCCGGGGAGACCCAGTACTTC. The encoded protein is CASSQGGAGETQYF.